A selection of T cell receptor beta chains follows, all from one sample in a study of T cell responses to AZD1222 COVID-19 vaccine. Measured with immunoSEQ multiplex PCR; TCRdb has only the in-frame clones, and not every one. The sample lists about 100,000 clones; roughly nine tenths were seen once. Sequencing used peripheral blood, obtained on day 0 of AZD1222 vaccination. These receptors all stem from an adult in good health. Each CDR3 is given with its conserved first and last residue. The D gene is left open where the match is weak. Some rows mark clone size as missing; the rest say once, few, many or name a class of expanded clone.

CASSLGRGPYGYTF	TGTGCCAGCAGTTTAGGCAGGGGGCCCTATGGCTACACCTTC	once	TRBD1	TRBJ1-2	TRBV27
CASSLGGAGVVNSPLHF	TGTGCCAGCAGCTTAGGGGGGGCAGGGGTTGTGAATTCACCCCTCCACTTT	.	.	TRBJ1-6	TRBV11-2
CASSGTVLASMAQFF	TGCGCCAGCAGCGGCACGGTACTAGCATCAATGGCGCAGTTCTTC	.	.	TRBJ2-1	TRBV4-1
CATSDGGRGTGNSNQPQHF	TGTGCCACCAGTGATGGGGGCCGAGGGACGGGGAATAGCAATCAGCCCCAGCATTTT	.	.	TRBJ1-5	TRBV24-1
CASSQQGTVNQPQHF	TGTGCCAGCAGCCAACAAGGGACGGTCAATCAGCCCCAGCATTTT	once	.	TRBJ1-5	TRBV7-2
CASRNRGADYGYTF	TGTGCCAGCAGGAACAGGGGCGCGGACTATGGCTACACCTTC	medium-sized	TRBD1	TRBJ1-2	TRBV13
CASSQPQGPNGYTF	TGCGCCAGCAGTCAACCGCAGGGCCCAAATGGCTACACCTTC	.	.	TRBJ1-2	TRBV23-1
CASSLEANSYEQYF	TGCGCCAGCAGCTTGGAGGCCAACTCCTACGAGCAGTACTTC	.	.	TRBJ2-7	TRBV5-1
CASSSGQMGSTEAFF	TGTGCCAGCAGTTCGGGTCAGATGGGGAGCACTGAAGCTTTCTTT	.	.	TRBJ1-1	TRBV28
CASILLAGGPYNEQFF	TGTGCCAGCATCCTTCTAGCGGGGGGGCCGTACAATGAGCAGTTCTTC	.	TRBD2	TRBJ2-1	TRBV7-3
CASSASRGPSYEQYF	TGTGCCAGCAGCGCTTCCAGGGGCCCCTCCTACGAGCAGTACTTC	.	.	TRBJ2-7	TRBV9
CASSHGGGHFRYTF	TGTGCCAGCAGCCACGGCGGGGGGCATTTTCGCTACACCTTC	.	.	TRBJ1-2	TRBV7-9
CATSPSGGAYEQYF	TGTGCCACCAGTCCCAGCGGAGGGGCCTACGAGCAGTACTTC	few	.	TRBJ2-7	TRBV24-1
CASSFYYEQYF	TGTGCCAGCAGTTTTTACTACGAGCAGTACTTC	few	.	TRBJ2-7	TRBV2
CASSLGQGSYNEQFF	TGTGCCAGCAGCCTAGGGCAGGGATCCTACAATGAGCAGTTCTTC	.	.	TRBJ2-1	TRBV7-9
CASSELVGSGNTIYF	TGCGCCAGCAGTGAGTTAGTGGGGTCCGGAAACACCATATATTTT	.	.	TRBJ1-3	TRBV10-1
CAISDWGQGYPRSTEAFF	TGTGCCATCAGTGATTGGGGGCAGGGTTACCCTCGGAGCACTGAAGCTTTCTTT	.	.	TRBJ1-1	TRBV10-3